This TCR beta chain was recorded in a study of cytomegalovirus exposure and HLA in healthy donors (TCRdb year 2017). Study-level background: An earlier analysis of approximately 550 of the donors reported about 250 Gb of sequence data and 100 million to 140 million unique TCR beta sequences from approximately 180 million T cells. Approximately 330 gigabases of sequencing data and around 85 million unique TCR sequences made up an early release that covered roughly 670 HLA-typed donors. The genetic ancestry cluster associated with self-reported Caucasian donors included 81% of the 398 genotyped donors. The aim of the study was to test whether cataloging public T cell receptors could identify signatures of past pathogen exposure. Using immunosequencing, the study profiled T cell repertoires from about 620 subjects and related those repertoires to cytomegalovirus serostatus. In addition to the first cohort of 666 subjects, a separate validation cohort of 120 different subjects was used. High-throughput TCR immunosequencing, statistical association of individual TCRs with disease status, and machine learning were combined to predict cytomegalovirus infection status. In a later analysis, previously published TCR beta repertoires from fewer than 750 donors were re-analyzed and high-resolution HLA genotyping was added so that TCR occurrence patterns could be studied. Rather than drawing on any new phenotypic data, the later analysis identified candidate immune exposures from TCR beta sequences and the way those sequences occurred across donors. In an earlier analysis of about 590 of the donors, high-throughput TCR beta sequencing was used to judge whether each TCR beta V gene segment behaved as functional or pseudogenic. Donor age, sex, ethnicity and CMV serostatus were collected together with the repertoire data. A later genetic analysis took genome-wide SNP genotypes for about three fifths of the 666 donors and used that subset as a discovery cohort. Every discovery cohort repertoire had been produced on one sequencing platform. Both class I and class II loci were covered by HLA typing, at four-digit resolution. The number of typed donors differed by locus: roughly 620-630 for A, B, C, DRB1 and DQB1; 500 to 550 for DQA1; approximately 600 for DPA1; and around 470 for DPB1. Because of strong linkage in the cohort, five DR-DQ haplotypes were treated as single units for association and clustering. Across approximately 420 genotyped donors of the cohort, an average of about 240,000 unique TCR beta nucleotide sequences per donor were sequenced, and roughly 18% of those sequences were non-productive. On the study overall, not on this receptor specifically: Broadly in line with IMGT annotations, most TCR beta V segments showed up in productive rearrangements about 87% or about 30% of the time in an earlier analysis of 450 to 750 of the donors. Some IMGT-functional V segments, including TRBV6-2 and TRBV6-3, could not be told apart with the 87-base-pair reads, so those segments were excluded. Because HLA typing was unavailable for some donors at each locus, only the typed subset was used in association tests. Roughly uniform sequencing depth across donors was assumed in presence/absence analyses, although this assumption may not hold. A further reported finding was that TCR beta sequences accurately predicted the HLA-A and HLA-B alleles for most subjects in the first cohort. A later analysis reported that several top co-occurrence clusters appeared linked to parvovirus B19, influenza, CMV and Epstein-Barr virus. Correlated functional status among segregating V segments might reflect linkage disequilibrium, but an unknown experimental factor could not be ruled out. The classifier was reported to diagnose cytomegalovirus status with high specificity and sensitivity in both the original and validation cohorts. According to a later analysis, TCR association rates differed among HLA loci, with DRB1 alleles showing the most associated TCRs and HLA-C alleles showing the fewest. In a later analysis, HLA-associated TCR beta chains were found to be more clonally expanded and to have lower generation probabilities than equally common non-associated chains. The authors suggested that the approach could potentially be generalized to other disease states and immunological phenotypes. Immune exposure information for the cohort was limited to CMV serostatus. According to a later analysis, most CMV-associated TCR beta chains appeared to be HLA-restricted, and the HLA associations seemed to be driven largely by CMV exposure. The study listed around 160 TCR beta chains as associated with cytomegalovirus. The cohort was sequenced for TCR beta chains only, and without alpha or paired-chain data the features that could be detected were limited. Three of the identified cytomegalovirus-associated TCR beta chains were confirmed in vitro to be specific for cytomegalovirus antigens. Because counts were too low, about 17 rarely observed V segments, including chromosome 9 orphons, were excluded from the earlier analysis of 587 of the donors. When HLA alleles, especially DR and DQ, strongly co-occurred, TCR associations were difficult to assign to individual alleles. Specific HLA alleles were associated with 15,000 to 20,000 TCR beta sequences at a false discovery rate of 0.05 in a later analysis. In a later genetic analysis, fewer N-insertions in productive TCRs were reported among donors in an Asian-associated ancestry cluster than the approximately 710-donor mean. Most TCR sequences were observed very rarely across donors, whereas some public TCRs were present in many individuals. A cluster of highly shared sequence variants was judged likely to represent a technical artifact of the sequencing pipeline. In a later genetic analysis, a missense DCLRE1C variant was associated with V-gene and J-gene trimming of TCR beta chains, and the association was replicated in an independent cohort.

The cohort comprised fewer than 750 healthy bone marrow donors. At the time of sampling, all cohort members were nominally healthy, though unrecorded immune exposures were likely present. The donor tested CMV seropositive and was one of the 289 seropositive cohort members. Every donor gave a peripheral blood sample, and the peripheral blood mononuclear cells from that sample were used for TCR beta sequencing. The Qiagen DNeasy Blood Extraction Kit was used to extract genomic DNA from the blood cell samples. The library was generated by the immunoSEQ multiplex PCR assay. A mixture of 60 forward primers for TCR Vbeta segments and 13 reverse primers for TCR Jbeta segments was used in the multiplex PCR. Amplification of the CDR3 region of rearranged TCR beta genes was performed with a multiplex PCR assay on genomic DNA. The amplified TCR beta libraries were sequenced on the Illumina HiSeq System as 87-base-pair reads. Regarding the original processing steps: A later analysis tallied 75 million to 95 million unique TCR beta chains across the 600 to 700 repertoires, and around 12 million of those chains were shared by two or more donors. Raw reads were error-corrected and collapsed into unique sequences by a nearest-neighbor algorithm in which closely related sequences were merged to remove PCR and sequencing errors. To assign V, D and J gene segments, CDR3 sequences were aligned to IMGT reference sequences. For a sequence to be retained, a match of at least six nucleotides was required to both a V gene segment and a J gene segment. A rearrangement was called productive if the CDR3 had no stop codons and remained in frame with V and J, and every other rearrangement was called non-productive. CDR3 was defined according to IMGT convention as the region running from the second conserved V-encoded cysteine to the conserved J-encoded phenylalanine. The earlier analysis of some 550 of the donors excluded any sequence lacking an unambiguous match to a single V gene segment. In an earlier analysis of approximately 590 of the donors, a V segment was called functional when productive rearrangements were above 56.7%, and segregating when the standard deviation between donors exceeded 5%. A statistical classification framework was built to diagnose cytomegalovirus status from the catalog of TCR beta chain sequences. In a later analysis, TCR nucleotide sequences were compared against IMGT/GENE-DB human TR gene sequences so that V and J genes could be assigned. Using the TCRdist pipeline, a later analysis assigned CDR3 sequences along with most-parsimonious VDJ recombination scenarios. A later analysis defined each TCR beta chain by its CDR3 amino acid sequence plus V-gene family, and excluded reads lacking a unique V-gene family. A later analysis removed 500 to 650 highly shared, low-generation-probability nucleotide sequences to deal with suspected cross-contamination and a sequencing artifact. In a later analysis, a clonal expansion index was calculated for each public chain from normalized within-repertoire ranks of inferred template counts. In a later analysis, generation probabilities were computed with a VDJ recombination model fitted to out-of-frame rearrangements, and the resulting probabilities were checked against IGoR. Hypergeometric tests were used in a later analysis to score TCR-TCR, TCR-HLA and TCR-CMV co-occurrence, with a repertoire-size bias correction applied to the TCR pairs. To estimate false discovery rates, a later analysis permuted the HLA or CMV assignments 20 times. A later analysis grouped co-occurring TCRs with DBSCAN, adding TCRdist sequence similarity when clustering within HLA-allele-positive subsets. Co-occurrence clustering excluded repertoires with fewer than 30,000 or more than 120,000 public chains, plus five with anomalous nucleotide sharing. Imported from immuneACCESS, the table was reduced by TCRdb to in-frame sequences with V and J called. These copies leave out some clones; in studies compared against another copy, an unresolved V gene accounts for under half, and the cause of the remainder is not known. V, J and clone size were drawn from that table, and D and trimming were deduced from the DNA. This sample is represented by about 150,000 clones; just under 65% of them were singletons. The top ten constitute approximately 6.5% of the sample.

On this clone: It lacks a known antigen. No much larger clone exists at a distance of one base, and base qualities are not known.

V is pruned by 0 bases and J by 8 bases, leaving 10 bases of the junction without a gene match. CDR1 and CDR2 (SGHRS, YFSETQ) derive from the germline V gene. The CDR3 numbers 16 residues from cysteine through phenylalanine. Only the CDR3 DNA stays, 48 bases, in frame from base 1. Here the chain combines TRBV5-1 and TRBJ1-4; 7 nucleotides in the junction match TRBD1. Source material: PBMCs. The source is a woman in her sixties in good health and CMV-seropositive. The CDR3 sequence is CASSLVLRQGGEKLFF. The DNA is TGCGCCAGCAGCTTGGTTCTAAGACAGGGTGGGGAAAAACTGTTTTTT. Reference TRBV5-1 and TRBJ1-4 proteins supply the regions before and after the CDR3; the full variable domain is: KAGVTQTPRYLIKTRGQQVTLSCSPISGHRSVSWYQQTPGQGLQFLFEYFSETQRNKGNFPGRFSGRQFSNSRSEMNVSTLELGDSALYLCASSLVLRQGGEKLFFGSGTQLSVL.